A selection of T cell receptor beta chains follows, all from one sample in a study of blood T cell repertoires in COVID-19. The table came from immunoSEQ multiplex PCR; TCRdb's copy has only in-frame clones and leaves some out. The sample shows hundreds of thousands of clones, 75% to 90% of them seen only once. Material: peripheral blood. Receptor source: a woman aged 40 to 50 who had recovered from COVID-19. Each CDR3 is given with its conserved first and last residue. D genes are given only for firm matches. Where a row states a size, it is once, few, many or the class of an expanded clone; other rows omit it.

d_gene	abundance	v_gene	j_gene	CDR3nt	CDR3aa
.	few	TRBV7-2	TRBJ1-1	TGTGCCAGCAGCTTACAGGGATCCGCTGAAGCTTTCTTT	CASSLQGSAEAFF
.	.	TRBV5-1	TRBJ1-1	TGCGCCAGCAGCTTGTCCCCAGGACAAACGAACACTGAAGCTTTCTTT	CASSLSPGQTNTEAFF
.	.	TRBV6-5	TRBJ2-1	TGTGCCAGTCAGTGGGGGGGCTCTAAAAATGAGCAGTTCTTC	CASQWGGSKNEQFF
.	.	TRBV7-2	TRBJ2-6	TGTGCCAGCAGCTACTACAGGGGACTAGGGGGGGCCAACGTCCTGACTTTC	CASSYYRGLGGANVLTF
.	once	TRBV6-5	TRBJ2-3	TGTGCCAGCAGTTACTCTCCGCTAGATTGGCAGTATTTT	CASSYSPLDWQYF
TRBD1	.	TRBV6-5	TRBJ1-2	TGTGCCAGCAGTTACAGGCAGGGGGATTACTATGGCTACACCTTC	CASSYRQGDYYGYTF
.	.	TRBV29-1	TRBJ1-1	TGCAGCGTTGTCGACAGAGGAACTGAAGCTTTCTTT	CSVVDRGTEAFF
.	.	TRBV2	TRBJ1-1	TGTGCCAGCAGTGCAATGGGCAGGGGGAACACTGAAGCTTTCTTT	CASSAMGRGNTEAFF
TRBD1	.	TRBV3-1/TRBV3-2	TRBJ1-2	TGTGCCAGCAGCCAATGGCAGGGGGCGAGGGATGGCTACACCTTC	CASSQWQGARDGYTF
.	.	TRBV12-3/TRBV12-4	TRBJ1-1	TGTGCCAGCAATGGAGGGTACACTGAAGCTTTCTTT	CASNGGYTEAFF
TRBD1	.	TRBV2	TRBJ1-1	TGTGCCAGCAGTGTGCGGACAGGGGGCCCTGAAGCTTTCTTT	CASSVRTGGPEAFF
.	.	TRBV7-2	TRBJ2-1	TGTGCCAGCAGCTTAAGCCACCAATACAATGAGCAGTTCTTC	CASSLSHQYNEQFF
TRBD2	.	TRBV5-1	TRBJ2-7	TGCGCCAGCAGACTGACTCAGCGGGGGTTCGTCTACGAGCAGTACTTC	CASRLTQRGFVYEQYF
.	.	TRBV13	TRBJ1-2	TGTGCCAGCAGCTTCCCCTGGGGCGAGGGGGTGAAAGGCTACACCTTC	CASSFPWGEGVKGYTF
.	.	TRBV30	TRBJ2-3	TGTGCCCGGAAGGGGGTCCGCACAGATACGCAGTATTTT	CARKGVRTDTQYF
.	.	TRBV6-5	TRBJ2-7	TGTGCCAGCAGGCCGGGACATAGATCCGAGCAGTACTTC	CASRPGHRSEQYF
TRBD1	.	TRBV2	TRBJ1-5	TGTGCCAGCAGCCTCGGGACAGGGGCCCAGCCCCAGCATTTT	CASSLGTGAQPQHF
.	few	TRBV5-5	TRBJ1-5	TGTGCCAGCAGCCCCAGCGGGGTAGGAAGCAATCAGCCCCAGCATTTT	CASSPSGVGSNQPQHF
.	.	TRBV5-6	TRBJ2-7	TGTGCCAGCAGCTTCCCGGGTCTCTACGAGCAGTACTTC	CASSFPGLYEQYF
TRBD1	.	TRBV19	TRBJ1-5	TGTGCCACCTCCCCGGGACAGGGATTAAATCAGCCCCAGCATTTT	CATSPGQGLNQPQHF
TRBD1	.	TRBV6-5	TRBJ2-3	TGTGCCAGCAGTTATGACAGGGTCGGCACAGATACGCAGTATTTT	CASSYDRVGTDTQYF
TRBD2	.	TRBV4-1	TRBJ2-1	TGCGCCAGCAGCCAAGAGAGCGGGGCTGGGAGTGAGCAGTTCTTC	CASSQESGAGSEQFF
TRBD1	once	TRBV4-3	TRBJ1-1	TGCGCCAGCAGCCAAGGGGGCCGAGGACAGGACCATATGAACACTGAAGCTTTCTTT	CASSQGGRGQDHMNTEAFF
.	.	TRBV6-5	TRBJ2-5	TGTGCCACCTTGGTAGGGAGAGGCATTAAAGAGACCCAGTACTTC	CATLVGRGIKETQYF
.	.	TRBV6-1	TRBJ1-2	TGTGCCAGCAGTGAAGCGGGGGGGATAAACTATGGCTACACCTTC	CASSEAGGINYGYTF
TRBD1	few	TRBV10-2	TRBJ1-5	TGCGCCAGCAGCGAGGGGGCCACCAATCAGCCCCAGCATTTT	CASSEGATNQPQHF
TRBD2	.	TRBV5-1	TRBJ2-1	TGCGCCAGCACCCAGGGACTAAGGTATGAGCAGTTCTTC	CASTQGLRYEQFF
.	.	TRBV3-1/TRBV3-2	TRBJ1-1	TGTGCCAGCAGCCAGTTCATAACAGGGTCGAGGGGAAGAGCTTTCTTT	CASSQFITGSRGRAFF
TRBD1	.	TRBV4-1	TRBJ1-5	TGCGCCAGCAGCCAAGATCGGACAGGGTCGGGCAATCAGCCCCAGCATTTT	CASSQDRTGSGNQPQHF
TRBD1	.	TRBV18	TRBJ1-2	TGTGCCAGCTCACCCCGACAGGGTGAAGGCTACACCTTC	CASSPRQGEGYTF
TRBD2	.	TRBV5-1	TRBJ2-5	TGCGCCAGCAGCTTGGCGGGACTAGCGGGCATCTCAGAGACCCAGTACTTC	CASSLAGLAGISETQYF
TRBD2	.	TRBV4-3	TRBJ2-1	TGCGCCAGCAGCCAAAAGCGGGGGGGTAAGGAGCAGTTCTTC	CASSQKRGGKEQFF
.	.	TRBV30	TRBJ1-1	TGTGCCTGGACGAGGACGACAGTTAGAACGGAAGCTTTCTTT	CAWTRTTVRTEAFF
.	.	TRBV7-3	TRBJ1-2	TGTGCCATCCCGACAGAAGCTAACTATGGCTACACCTTC	CAIPTEANYGYTF
.	.	TRBV4-3	TRBJ2-5	TGCGCCAGCAGCCAAGATCGAGGCCCCGGGAAGACCCAGTACTTC	CASSQDRGPGKTQYF
TRBD1	.	TRBV5-4	TRBJ2-7	TGTGCCAGCAGCTTGATTGGGACAGGGTCCTACGAGCAGTACTTC	CASSLIGTGSYEQYF
TRBD1	.	TRBV6-5	TRBJ2-7	TGTGCCAGCAGTTACCCGGGACAGGGAAACTACGAGCAGTACTTC	CASSYPGQGNYEQYF
.	.	TRBV5-1	TRBJ2-1	TGCGCCAGCAGCCCGACAGGGTGGGGGGACTACAATGAGCAGTTCTTC	CASSPTGWGDYNEQFF
.	.	TRBV2	TRBJ1-1	TGTGCCAGCAGTGAGGCGAGGCAGCATGAAGCTTTCTTT	CASSEARQHEAFF
.	.	TRBV13	TRBJ1-1	TGTGCCAGCAGCTTAGGCCCCGCCAGGGGTCGTACTGAAGCTTTCTTT	CASSLGPARGRTEAFF
TRBD1	few	TRBV2	TRBJ2-7	TGTGCCAGCAGTCGGACAGGGTCCCTGTACGAGCAGTACTTC	CASSRTGSLYEQYF
.	.	TRBV19	TRBJ2-7	TGTGCCAGTAGTATGACGAGGAAGGCGAACGAGCAGTACTTC	CASSMTRKANEQYF
TRBD2	.	TRBV27	TRBJ2-1	TGTGCCAGCAGTCCACTCGTGGGGACTAGCCTATTGCATGAGCAGTTCTTC	CASSPLVGTSLLHEQFF
TRBD2	.	TRBV19	TRBJ2-3	TGTGCCAGCCGGGGCGGGCTAGCGGGGAGAGATACGCAGTATTTT	CASRGGLAGRDTQYF
TRBD2	.	TRBV18	TRBJ2-7	TGTGCCAGCTCCCTTACGGGACTAGCCACCTCCTACGAGCAGTACTTC	CASSLTGLATSYEQYF
TRBD2	.	TRBV7-2	TRBJ2-5	TGTGCCAGCAGCTCCGGATATAGCGGGGGGCTGGCGGCCCAGTACTTC	CASSSGYSGGLAAQYF